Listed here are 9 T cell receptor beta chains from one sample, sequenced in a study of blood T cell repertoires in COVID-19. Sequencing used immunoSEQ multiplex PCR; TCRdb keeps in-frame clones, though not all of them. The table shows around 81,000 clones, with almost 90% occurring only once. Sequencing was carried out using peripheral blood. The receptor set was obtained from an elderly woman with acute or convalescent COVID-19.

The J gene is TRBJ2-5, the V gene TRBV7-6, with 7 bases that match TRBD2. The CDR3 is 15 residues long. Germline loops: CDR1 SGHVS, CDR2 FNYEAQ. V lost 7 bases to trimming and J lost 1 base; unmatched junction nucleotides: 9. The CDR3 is CASTLGGNFQETQYF. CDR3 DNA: TGTGCCAGCACCCTCGGGGGGAACTTCCAAGAGACCCAGTACTTC.

The CDR3 sequence is CASSGGQWTDTQYF. The CDR3 nucleotides are TGTGCCAGCAGTGGGGGACAGTGGACAGATACGCAGTATTTT. The gene calls are TRBV2 and TRBJ2-3, with 7 bases fitting TRBD1. CDR1 and CDR2 (germline): SNHLY, FYNNEI. J lost 3 bases, V lost 4 bases, and 4 bases had no gene match. The CDR3 extends over 14 amino acids.

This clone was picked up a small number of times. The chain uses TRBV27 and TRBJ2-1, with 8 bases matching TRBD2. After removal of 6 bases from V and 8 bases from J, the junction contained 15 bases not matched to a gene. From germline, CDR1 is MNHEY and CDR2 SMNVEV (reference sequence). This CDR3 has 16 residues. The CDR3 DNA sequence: TGTGCCAGCAGCCCGGAAACTAGCGGACATAGGGATGAGCAGTTCTTC. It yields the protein CASSPETSGHRDEQFF.

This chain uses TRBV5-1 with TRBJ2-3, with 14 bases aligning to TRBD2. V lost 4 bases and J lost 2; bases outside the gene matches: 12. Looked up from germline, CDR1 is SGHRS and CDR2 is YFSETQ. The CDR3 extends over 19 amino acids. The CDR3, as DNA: TGCGCCAGCAGCCGGGAGGGGACTAGCGGGAGAAGGGCCACAGATACGCAGTATTTT. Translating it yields CASSREGTSGRRATDTQYF.

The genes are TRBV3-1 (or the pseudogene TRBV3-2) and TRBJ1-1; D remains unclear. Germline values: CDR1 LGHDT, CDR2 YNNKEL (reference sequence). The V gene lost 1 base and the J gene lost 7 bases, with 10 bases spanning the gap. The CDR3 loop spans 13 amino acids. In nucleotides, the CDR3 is TGTGCCAGCAGCCAAGTAACAGCTGGTGAAGCTTTCTTT. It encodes CASSQVTAGEAFF.

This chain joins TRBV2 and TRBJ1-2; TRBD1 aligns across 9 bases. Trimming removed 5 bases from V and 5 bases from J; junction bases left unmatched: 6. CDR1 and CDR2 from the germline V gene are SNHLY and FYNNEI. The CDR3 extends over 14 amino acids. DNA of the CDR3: TGTGCCAGCAGTCCGGGACAGGGAGGTTATGGCTACACCTTC. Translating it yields CASSPGQGGYGYTF.

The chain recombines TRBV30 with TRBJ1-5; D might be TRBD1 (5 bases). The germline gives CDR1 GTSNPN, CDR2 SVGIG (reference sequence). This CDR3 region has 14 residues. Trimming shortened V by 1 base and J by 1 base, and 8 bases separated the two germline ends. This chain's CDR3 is CAWSAGMSNQPQHF. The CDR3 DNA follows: TGTGCCTGGAGTGCAGGGATGAGCAATCAGCCCCAGCATTTT. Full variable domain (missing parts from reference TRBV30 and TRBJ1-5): SQTIHQWPATLVQPVGSPLSLECTVEGTSNPNLYWYRQAAGRGLQLLFYSVGIGQISSEVPQNLSASRPQDRQFILSSKKLLLSDSGFYLCAWSAGMSNQPQHFGDGTRLSIL.

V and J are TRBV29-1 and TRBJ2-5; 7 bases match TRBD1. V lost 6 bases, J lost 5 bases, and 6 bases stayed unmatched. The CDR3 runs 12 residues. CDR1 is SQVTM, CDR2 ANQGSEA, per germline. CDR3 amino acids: CSVGQAGETQYF. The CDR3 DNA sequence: TGCAGCGTAGGACAGGCAGGGGAGACCCAGTACTTC.

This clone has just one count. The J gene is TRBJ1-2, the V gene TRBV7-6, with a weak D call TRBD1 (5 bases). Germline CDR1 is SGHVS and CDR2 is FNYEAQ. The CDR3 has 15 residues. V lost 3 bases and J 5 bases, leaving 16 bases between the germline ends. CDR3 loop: CASSLSTETSYGYTF. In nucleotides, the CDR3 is TGTGCCAGCAGCTTGTCGACAGAGACCAGTTATGGCTACACCTTC.